This passage covers 19 T cell receptor beta chains from one sample sequenced in a study of blood T cell repertoires in COVID-19. The table came from immunoSEQ multiplex PCR; TCRdb's copy has only in-frame clones and leaves some out. The sample includes about 190,000 clones, more than 75% of them seen just once. The specimen was PBMCs or T cells enriched from blood (not recorded which). These receptors originate from a woman aged 45-59 years with acute COVID-19.

The genes are TRBV19 and TRBJ1-2, with TRBD1 matching 7 bases. The CDR3 has 13 amino acids. V shed 6 bases, J shed 4 bases, and the junction held 5 bases outside the gene matches. Germline CDR1 LNHDA, CDR2 SQIVND (reference sequence). The DNA for the CDR3 is TGTGCCAGTAGGCAGGGGGTGGGCTATGGCTACACCTTC. Its translation is CASRQGVGYGYTF.

This chain uses TRBV4-1 with TRBJ2-3, with TRBD1 as a possible D gene (5 bases). This CDR3 region has 15 residues. Germline CDR1 is MGHRA and CDR2 is YSYEKL. Trimming shortened V by 1 base and J by 5 bases, and 13 bases separated the two germline ends. Here the CDR3 reads CASSQGPRAEDTQYF. The DNA for the CDR3 is TGCGCCAGCAGCCAAGGACCCAGGGCTGAAGATACGCAGTATTTT.

The V call is TRBV11-1, the J call TRBJ1-1; tentative D call: TRBD1 (5 bases). Trimming removed 3 bases at V and 0 bases at J, with 8 bases between. The CDR3 length is 14 residues. CDR1 is SGHAT, CDR2 FQDESV, per germline (reference sequence). DNA for the CDR3: TGTGCCAGCAGCTTTTGGGGGGTGAACACTGAAGCTTTCTTT. This translates into CASSFWGVNTEAFF. Combining the CDR3 with reference TRBV11-1 and TRBJ1-1 gives the whole variable domain EAEVAQSPRYKITEKSQAVAFWCDPISGHATLYWYRQILGQGPELLVQFQDESVVDDSQLPKDRFSAERLKGVDSTLKIQPAELGDSAMYLCASSFWGVNTEAFFGQGTRLTVV.

This clone is large (0.1 to 1%) by share. The chain employs TRBV7-2 and TRBJ2-3; perhaps TRBD1 as D (6 bases). The CDR3 consists of 15 residues. The ends were cut back, 5 bases at V and 1 base at J, with 13 bases in the middle. Germline lookup yields CDR1 SGHTA and CDR2 FQGNSA. Here the CDR3 DNA reads TGTGCCAGCAGCCCGGACAGTGGGGGCACAGATACGCAGTATTTT. Its protein is CASSPDSGGTDTQYF.

V and J are TRBV7-8 and TRBJ1-5, with 7 bases aligning to TRBD1. Germline V CDR1 and CDR2: SGHVS, FQNEAQ. The CDR3 totals 14 residues. V gave up 3 bases and J gave up 4 bases; unmatched junction bases: 3. The CDR3 sequence: CASSFGQANQPQHF. The CDR3 nucleotides read TGTGCCAGCAGCTTCGGACAGGCTAATCAGCCCCAGCATTTT.

V usage is TRBV6-5 and J usage is TRBJ1-2; no clear D gene. The CDR3 loop spans 11 amino acids. Germline V CDR1 and CDR2: MNHEY, SVGAGI. Trimming shortened V by 8 bases and J by 6 bases, and 10 bases separated the two germline ends. The CDR3 protein is CASGHGDGYTF. The CDR3 nucleotides are TGTGCCAGCGGGCACGGGGATGGCTACACCTTC.

This clone was observed once. The chain joins TRBV27 to TRBJ2-3; 11 bases are shared with TRBD1. CDR1 is MNHEY and CDR2 is SMNVEV in the germline V gene (reference sequence). There are 13 residues in the CDR3. The trim removed 4 bases at V and 8 bases at J, leaving 2 bases unmatched. CDR3 amino acids: CASSSGQGGTQYF. CDR3 in DNA: TGTGCCAGCAGTTCGGGACAGGGGGGTACGCAGTATTTT.

The chain employs TRBV19 and TRBJ1-3, with D possibly being TRBD1 (6 bases). The CDR3 sequence is 16 residues long. V gave up 4 bases and J gave up 0 bases, with 13 bases separating them. Germline V gene sequence: CDR1 LNHDA, CDR2 SQIVND (reference sequence). CDR3 DNA sequence: TGTGCCAGTAGTAACCGGGACATCAACTCTGGAAACACCATATATTTT. This codes for CASSNRDINSGNTIYF. Drawing the rest from reference TRBV19 and TRBJ1-3, the complete variable domain is DGGITQSPKYLFRKEGQNVTLSCEQNLNHDAMYWYRQDPGQGLRLIYYSQIVNDFQKGDIAEGYSVSREKKESFPLTVTSAQKNPTAFYLCASSNRDINSGNTIYFGEGSWLTVV.

The V call is TRBV5-1, the J call TRBJ2-1, with D possibly matching TRBD2 (6 bases). V was trimmed by 0 bases and J by 4 bases, leaving 11 bases between them. Germline V gene sequence: CDR1 SGHRS, CDR2 YFSETQ. This CDR3 comprises 15 residues. CDR3 amino acids: CASSLEGLPYNEQFF. The CDR3 DNA reads as TGCGCCAGCAGCTTGGAGGGACTCCCGTACAATGAGCAGTTCTTC.

There are many counts of this clone. The genes are TRBV2 and TRBJ1-2; tentatively, D is TRBD1 (5 bases). V lost 4 bases, J lost 6 bases, and 12 bases lay in between. Per germline, CDR1 SNHLY and CDR2 FYNNEI. This CDR3 is built from 13 residues. This CDR3 is CASSVGRVDGYTF. CDR3 DNA: TGTGCCAGCAGTGTGGGGCGTGTCGATGGCTACACCTTC.

J is TRBJ1-2 and V is TRBV24-1; possibly TRBD1 for D (5 bases). Germline V gene data show CDR1 as KGHDR and CDR2 as SFDVKD. The CDR3 spans 12 residues. Trimming removed 5 bases from V and 5 bases from J, with 8 bases in between. This chain's CDR3 is CATSGSGYGYTF. The CDR3 nucleotides are TGTGCCACCAGTGGTTCAGGGTATGGCTACACCTTC.

The chain has TRBV28 and TRBJ2-5; D perhaps matches TRBD1 (6 bases). V was pared by 6 bases and J by 7 bases, with 12 bases between. Germline-derived CDR1 and CDR2 are MDHEN and SYDVKM. The CDR3 is 12 residues long. CDR3 loop: CASRSQTGTQYF. The DNA of the CDR3 is TGTGCCAGCAGATCTCAGACAGGGACCCAGTACTTC.

The rearrangement joins TRBV6-2 or TRBV6-3 to TRBJ1-2, with 9 bases identical to TRBD1. This CDR3 spans 17 amino acids. The V segment lost 1 base and the J segment 8 bases; nucleotides outside the gene matches: 14. Germline assignment: CDR1 MNHEY and CDR2 SVGEGT. CDR3 sequence reads: CASSYFNPDRGKDGYTF. The CDR3 nucleotides read TGTGCCAGCAGTTACTTTAACCCGGACAGGGGCAAAGACGGCTACACCTTC.

V gene TRBV21-1 combines with J gene TRBJ1-6; TRBD1 is the table's D call, not checked against the DNA. TRBV21-1 is classified as a pseudogene. This CDR3 comprises 16 residues. The CDR3 spells CASSKGDRGRVSPLHF. The CDR3 DNA is TGTGCCAGCAGCAAAGGGGACAGGGGGCGAGTTTCACCCCTCCACTTT.

The rearrangement uses TRBV18 and TRBJ2-1; D gene unclear. Trimming pared 2 bases from V and 0 bases from J, leaving 14 bases between. The CDR3 has 17 residues. The V gene's germline CDR1 is KGHSH and CDR2 LQKENI. This CDR3 reads CASSPNEVHSSYNEQFF. CDR3 sequence (DNA): TGTGCCAGCTCACCAAACGAAGTCCATAGCTCCTACAATGAGCAGTTCTTC.

The DNA of the CDR3 is TGTGCCAGCAGTAAAGGACCGGGAGGCTACACCTTC. As protein: CASSKGPGGYTF. The V gene is TRBV13, the J gene TRBJ1-2; no clear D gene. Germline V gene lookup returns CDR1 PRHDT and CDR2 FYEKMQ (reference sequence). There are 12 residues in the CDR3. With 6 bases removed from V and 8 bases from J, the gap between germline ends came to 13 bases.

J is TRBJ2-6 and V is TRBV7-8; TRBD1 aligns across 8 bases. Germline V gene lookup returns CDR1 SGHVS and CDR2 FQNEAQ. The CDR3 runs 18 residues. Losses at the gene ends were 5 bases for V and 2 bases for J; bases not matched to a gene: 11. CDR3 loop: CASSLIPDRAAGANVLTF. DNA of the CDR3: TGTGCCAGCAGCCTAATACCGGACAGGGCGGCTGGGGCCAACGTCCTGACTTTC.

In the case of this clone: An end of the junction does not agree with germline; a read error may underlie this. The gene calls are TRBV19 and TRBJ2-4; 8 nucleotides align to TRBD2. This CDR3 spans 13 amino acids. CDR1 and CDR2 from the germline V gene are LNHDA and SQIVND (reference sequence). CDR3 sequence reads: CASSRGATNIQYF. The CDR3 DNA is TGTGCCAGTTCGCGGGGGGCCACAAACATTCAGTACTTC.

The chain carries TRBV9 and TRBJ1-5; D is unclear. This CDR3 has 13 amino acids. Germline CDR1 reads SGDLS; CDR2 reads YYNGEE. V lost 0 bases to trimming and J lost 6 bases, with 7 bases between them. The CDR3 is CASSVESSQPQHF. DNA of the CDR3: TGTGCCAGCAGCGTAGAGAGTAGTCAGCCCCAGCATTTT.